A selection of T cell receptor beta chains follows, all from one sample in a study of T cells in Graves' hyperthyroidism and ophthalmopathy. TCRdb called the multiplex PCR reads again in MiXCR, with one record for every CDR3 protein. The sample has about 58,000 distinct CDR3 sequences; roughly 50% are singletons. The material sequenced was blood. The receptors were sampled from a woman aged 25 to 45 with Graves' ophthalmopathy. CDR3s include the opening cysteine and the closing phenylalanine or tryptophan. D genes are given only for firm matches. Some rows have no size entry. The others give once, few or many, or a class for an expanded clone.

TGTGCCAGCAGCTCCGGACTAGCGGGAGGGGGTGAGGATGAGCAGTTCTTC	CASSSGLAGGGEDEQFF	TRBV7-2	.	TRBJ2-1	TRBD2
TGCAGTGCGACCCGGGACAGGGTTTTCTATGGCTACACCTTC	CSATRDRVFYGYTF	TRBV20-1	.	TRBJ1-2	TRBD1
.	CASSLKTDYGYTFGSGTQYF	TRBV7-3	.	TRBJ2-5	.
TGTGCCAGCGGTGAAGGGATGGGGGCAGTTGGCACGGAAGCTTTCTTT	CASGEGMGAVGTEAFF	TRBV2	once	TRBJ1-1	.
TGTGCCCCAGCGGAGGATGAAAAACTGTTTTTT	CAPAEDEKLFF	TRBV13	.	TRBJ1-4	.
TGTGCCAGCAGTTACCGGGCTAGCGGTGGATCGACCCAGCATTTT	CASSYRASGGSTQHF	TRBV6-2/TRBV6-3	.	TRBJ1-5	.
TGTGCCAGCAGCGTAGTCAGGGACACCGGGGAGCTGTTTTTT	CASSVVRDTGELFF	TRBV9	many	TRBJ2-2	.
TGTACCAGTACTCTGGGGCGCGGATATACGCAGTATTTT	CTSTLGRGYTQYF	TRBV19	many	TRBJ2-3	.
TGTGCCAGCAGCAGGGCCCCCGGGGATTTT	CASSRAPGDF	TRBV6-6	.	TRBJ1-3	.
TGTGCCAGCAGTTCCCGGTTTTCCAATCAGCCCCAGCATTTT	CASSSRFSNQPQHF	TRBV28	many	TRBJ1-5	.
TGTGCCAGCAGTTCAGGGGGCGCTCCCCAGAACACTGAAGCTTTCTTT	CASSSGGAPQNTEAFF	TRBV25-1	.	TRBJ1-1	TRBD1
TGTGCCAGCAGTCCCGGGACAGGAAACAATGAGCAGTTCTTC	CASSPGTGNNEQFF	TRBV6-6	.	TRBJ2-1	TRBD1
TGTGCCATACTAGCTAAGAGAAACAATCAGCCCCAGCATTTT	CAILAKRNNQPQHF	TRBV7-6	few	TRBJ1-5	.
TGTGCCAGCAGCTCTTATTGGACAGAGAACACTGAAGCTTTCTTT	CASSSYWTENTEAFF	TRBV5-6	many	TRBJ1-1	.
TGTGCCAGCAGCTCCGAGCGGAATCAGCCCCAGCATTTT	CASSSERNQPQHF	TRBV11-2	many	TRBJ1-5	.
TGTGCCAGCAGCTTGATGGGACAGGCCTATGGCTACACCTTC	CASSLMGQAYGYTF	TRBV5-5	.	TRBJ1-2	TRBD1
TGTGCCAGCTCCGTCCGGGGCAATCAGCCCCAGCATTTT	CASSVRGNQPQHF	TRBV7-2	many	TRBJ1-5	.
TGTGCCAGCAGTTATTTAAGGGAGTTGAACACTGAAGCTTTCTTT	CASSYLRELNTEAFF	TRBV6-5	many	TRBJ1-1	.
TGTGCCAGCAGCCAAGATTCGGCACAGGGGGTGGGCTATGGCTACACCTTC	CASSQDSAQGVGYGYTF	TRBV3-1	many	TRBJ1-2	TRBD1
TGTGCCACCAGCAAGGACAGGCTACGAGAAAAACTGTTTTTT	CATSKDRLREKLFF	TRBV15	.	TRBJ1-4	TRBD1
TGTACCAGCAGTTGGGGTGGGCGAGAGACCCAGTACTTC	CTSSWGGRETQYF	TRBV6-5	.	TRBJ2-5	.
TGTGCCAGCAGCTCCAAGGCCAACTATGGCTACACCTTC	CASSSKANYGYTF	TRBV7-2	.	TRBJ1-2	.
TGTGCCGGCAGCCAAGTTAAAGCGGGAGTGACGGAGCAGTACTTC	CAGSQVKAGVTEQYF	TRBV7-9	once	TRBJ2-7	TRBD2
TGTGCCAGCAGCCCCGCTGGGGGGCAATACTCCTACGAGCAGTACTTC	CASSPAGGQYSYEQYF	TRBV7-6	many	TRBJ2-7	.
TGTGCCAGCAGTGTAGCTGGGGGCAGAGAAAATCTGTTTTTT	CASSVAGGRENLFF	TRBV9	.	TRBJ1-4	.
TGCAGCGTTGGATCGGTGGACTATGGCTACGCCTTC	CSVGSVDYGYAF	TRBV29-1	.	TRBJ1-2	.
TGCAGCGCCTTTCCGCCTAAGGGACAGGGGGCAGGCACTGAAGCTTTCTTT	CSAFPPKGQGAGTEAFF	TRBV29-1	.	TRBJ1-1	TRBD1
TGTGCCAGCAGTGAAGGACATAGGACCGGGGAGCTGCTTTTT	CASSEGHRTGELLF	TRBV6-1	.	TRBJ2-2	.
TGTGCCAGCAGTTTGACAGGGAACACTGAAGCTTTCTTT	CASSLTGNTEAFF	TRBV6-5	many	TRBJ1-1	.